This T cell receptor beta chain was obtained from a study of T cell responses to AZD1222 COVID-19 vaccine. The length of the CDR3 is 13 residues. The germline V gene has CDR1 ENHRY and CDR2 SYGVKD. Germline trimming cut 10 bases from V and 0 bases from J; bases unmatched to any gene: 5. Study-level findings and limits: Spike-wide coverage was observed for vaccine-associated CD4 TCRs, with dominant responses at 160-218 and 743-854.

As concerns this clone: Antigen specificity is unknown.

Assay: immunoSEQ multiplex PCR; the TCRdb copy retains only in-frame clones and omits some. This table holds tens of thousands of clones, 90% found once. The sample consisted of peripheral blood, taken on day 0 of AZD1222 vaccination. The J gene is TRBJ1-1, the V gene TRBV10-3; TRBD1 agrees at 7 bases. The receptor was derived from an adult in good health. The CDR3 is CATEGQLNTEAFF. CDR3 nucleotides: TGTGCCACTGAGGGACAGCTGAACACTGAAGCTTTCTTT.